A single sample gave rise to the 8 T cell receptor beta chains below, sequenced in a study of PD-L1 blockade in urothelial cancer. Repertoires were generated with immunoSEQ multiplex PCR, while TCRdb's copy carries only in-frame clones and drops some. The data contain about 39,000 clones, 85% to 90% of them singletons. The starting material was PBMCs, obtained around atezolizumab (anti-PD-L1) treatment. The origin of the receptors is a man between 60 and 75 years old with urothelial cancer.

The J gene is TRBJ2-7, the V gene TRBV11-2, with 7 bases fitting TRBD1. The V gene end was trimmed by 5 bases and the J gene end by 4 bases; junction bases not matched to a gene: 11. CDR1 is SGHAT, CDR2 FQNNGV, per germline. The CDR3 covers 15 residues. The CDR3 reads CASSPTRKGAYEQYF. For the CDR3, the DNA is TGTGCCAGCAGCCCAACTCGCAAGGGGGCTTACGAGCAGTACTTC. Drawing the rest from reference TRBV11-2 and TRBJ2-7, the complete variable domain is EAGVAQSPRYKIIEKRQSVAFWCNPISGHATLYWYQQILGQGPKLLIQFQNNGVVDDSQLPKDRFSAERLKGVDSTLKIQPAKLEDSAVYLCASSPTRKGAYEQYFGPGTRLTVT.

The chain uses TRBV13 and TRBJ2-7; possibly TRBD2 for D (6 bases). The CDR3 spans 15 residues. Germline CDR1 PRHDT, CDR2 FYEKMQ (reference sequence). V lost 5 bases and J lost 0, with 14 bases in between. The CDR3 coding sequence is TGTGCCAGCAGCGCCGGGAGCGGGCGCTCCTACGAGCAGTACTTC. Its protein product is CASSAGSGRSYEQYF.

This chain uses TRBV20-1 with TRBJ1-1; D perhaps matches TRBD1 (5 bases). Trimming pared 4 bases from V and 6 bases from J, leaving 9 bases between. The CDR3 length is 11 residues. CDR1 is DFQATT and CDR2 is SNEGSKA in the germline V gene (reference sequence). CDR3 DNA: TGCAGTGCTACCAGGGTCCCTGAAGCTTTCTTT. It translates to CSATRVPEAFF.

The V call is TRBV7-2, the J call TRBJ2-1; the match to TRBD2 covers 9 bases. The CDR3 runs to 12 residues. The V gene end was trimmed by 5 bases and the J gene end by 11 bases; junction bases not matched to a gene: 4. Germline CDR1 reads SGHTA; CDR2 reads FQGNSA. DNA of the CDR3: TGTGCCAGCAGCCCTCTAGCGGGACAGCAGTTCTTC. Amino acid sequence: CASSPLAGQQFF.

This clone appeared a few times. This chain joins TRBV14 and TRBJ2-4; D not resolved. With 4 bases removed from V and 0 bases from J, the gap between germline ends came to 13 bases. In germline, CDR1 is SGHDN, CDR2 FVKESK. This CDR3 contains 16 residues. CDR3 loop: CASSPNQELAKNIQYF. The CDR3, as DNA: TGTGCCAGCAGCCCCAATCAAGAGCTAGCCAAAAACATTCAGTACTTC. Variable domain in full (rest from reference TRBV14 and TRBJ2-4): EAGVTQFPSHSVIEKGQTVTLRCDPISGHDNLYWYRRVMGKEIKFLLHFVKESKQDESGMPNNRFLAERTGGTYSTLKVQPAELEDSGVYFCASSPNQELAKNIQYFGAGTRLSVL.

The chain recombines TRBV2 with TRBJ1-2; possibly TRBD1 for D (5 bases). The CDR3 spans 10 residues. Trimming pared 11 bases from V and 8 bases from J, leaving 12 bases between. Germline CDR1 is SNHLY and CDR2 is FYNNEI. In DNA, the CDR3 is TGTGCCGGCAATAGGGGAGGCTACACCTTC. Translated: CAGNRGGYTF.

This clone has a single count. The chain joins TRBV6-5 to TRBJ2-1; D possibly corresponds to TRBD1 (5 bases). This CDR3 contains 12 residues. Germline V gives CDR1 MNHEY, CDR2 SVGAGI. Between the trimmed V and J ends, which lost 8 bases and 9 bases, there was a span of 14 bases. CDR3 nucleotide sequence: TGTGCCAGCGAGACTCAGGGTGGTGAGCAGTTCTTC. This codes for CASETQGGEQFF.

The V call is TRBV4-1, the J call TRBJ1-1; 9 bases are a match to TRBD1. V was pared by 1 base and J by 5 bases, with 5 bases of the junction left unmatched. The CDR3 is 15 residues long. CDR1 is MGHRA and CDR2 is YSYEKL in the germline V gene. The DNA of the CDR3 is TGCGCCAGCAGCCAAGTGGGACAGGGATGGACTGAAGCTTTCTTT. This codes for CASSQVGQGWTEAFF.